The 8 T cell receptor beta chains below come from one sample, sequenced in a study of blood T cell repertoires in COVID-19. Sequenced by immunoSEQ multiplex PCR; TCRdb stores in-frame clones only, minus some. The sample shows about 160,000 clones, around 84% of them seen only once. The specimen sequenced was peripheral blood. The receptors shown here come from a woman aged 80 or over with acute or convalescent COVID-19.

The chain couples TRBV6-5 to TRBJ2-1; D possibly corresponds to TRBD2 (7 bases). Trimming stripped 6 bases from V and 8 bases from J, with 17 bases between. CDR3 length: 14 amino acids. Germline V lookup: CDR1 MNHEY, CDR2 SVGAGI. The CDR3 spells CASSWRGGGDEQFF. CDR3 DNA: TGTGCCAGCAGCTGGAGGGGGGGTGGCGATGAGCAGTTCTTC.

The V call is TRBV7-9, the J call TRBJ2-1; 8 bases line up with TRBD1. V was pared by 4 bases and J by 6 bases, with 14 bases of the junction left unmatched. The CDR3 length is 17 residues. Per the germline V gene, CDR1 is SEHNR and CDR2 is FQNEAQ (reference sequence). The CDR3 is CASSSLGTGLGGNEQFF. CDR3 sequence (DNA): TGTGCCAGCAGCTCACTCGGGACAGGTCTGGGAGGCAATGAGCAGTTCTTC.

The J gene is TRBJ2-2, the V gene TRBV18, with 8 bases fitting TRBD2. The ends lost 5 bases at V and 4 bases at J; junction bases unmatched: 18. This CDR3 contains 19 residues. The V gene's germline CDR1 is KGHSH and CDR2 LQKENI. CDR3 loop: CASSARLALTSQPTGELFF. CDR3 DNA: TGTGCCAGCTCAGCAAGACTAGCGCTGACCTCCCAACCCACCGGGGAGCTGTTTTTT.

The chain uses TRBV10-3 and TRBJ2-7, with a possible D match to TRBD2 (6 bases). The length of the CDR3 is 14 residues. Trimming shortened V by 0 bases and J by 0 bases, and 6 bases separated the two germline ends. Germline CDR1 and CDR2: ENHRY and SYGVKD. For the CDR3, the DNA is TGTGCCATCAGTGAGTCCGGGGGCTCCTACGAGCAGTACTTC. It encodes CAISESGGSYEQYF.

The chain uses TRBV4-1 and TRBJ1-4; D is possibly TRBD1 (6 bases). V was shortened by 6 bases and J by 0 bases, with 17 bases between the two germline ends. The V gene's germline CDR1 is MGHRA and CDR2 YSYEKL. The length of the CDR3 is 17 residues. The CDR3 here is CASSLMTGSATNEKLFF. CDR3 sequence (DNA): TGCGCCAGCAGTCTTATGACAGGATCCGCAACTAATGAAAAACTGTTTTTT.

The rearrangement joins TRBV7-2 to TRBJ2-1; 7 bases agree with TRBD1. This CDR3 has 15 amino acids. Germline-derived CDR1 and CDR2 are SGHTA and FQGNSA. Germline trimming cut 7 bases from V and 4 bases from J; bases unmatched to any gene: 10. This CDR3 is CASKTGSGSYNEQFF. Here the CDR3 DNA reads TGTGCCAGCAAGACAGGGTCCGGCAGTTACAATGAGCAGTTCTTC.

The CDR3 here is CSVEEDRGHGYTF. The DNA of the CDR3 is TGCAGCGTTGAAGAGGACAGGGGCCACGGCTACACCTTC. The chain is built from TRBV29-1 and TRBJ1-2, with TRBD1 matching over 9 bases. The CDR3 has 13 amino acids. The germline V gene has CDR1 SQVTM and CDR2 ANQGSEA. The V segment lost 0 bases and the J segment 8 bases; nucleotides outside the gene matches: 4.

This clone has only a few counts. V is TRBV10-1 and J is TRBJ1-6, with a possible D match to TRBD1 (5 bases). V lost 5 bases, J lost 9 bases, and 14 bases lay in between. The germline V gene encodes CDR1 WNHNN and CDR2 SYGVQD (reference sequence). This CDR3 is built from 14 residues. The CDR3 nucleotides are TGCGCCAGCAGTAATACAGGAAGAGGTTCACCCCTCCACTTT. It encodes CASSNTGRGSPLHF.